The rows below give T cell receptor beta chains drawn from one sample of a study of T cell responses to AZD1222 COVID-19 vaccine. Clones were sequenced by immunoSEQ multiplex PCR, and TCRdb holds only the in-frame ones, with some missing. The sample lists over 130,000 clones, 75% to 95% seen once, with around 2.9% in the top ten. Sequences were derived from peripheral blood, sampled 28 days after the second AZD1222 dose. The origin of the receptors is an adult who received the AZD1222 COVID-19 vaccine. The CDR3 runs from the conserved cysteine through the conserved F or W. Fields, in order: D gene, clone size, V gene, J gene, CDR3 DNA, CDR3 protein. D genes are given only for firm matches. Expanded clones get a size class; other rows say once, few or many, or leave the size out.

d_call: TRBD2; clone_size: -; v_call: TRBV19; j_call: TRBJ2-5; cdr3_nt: TGTGCCAGTAGTAGCGGGAGGCCCCAGGGGACCCAGTACTTC; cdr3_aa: CASSSGRPQGTQYF
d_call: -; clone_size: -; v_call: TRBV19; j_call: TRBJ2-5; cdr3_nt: TGTGCCAGTAGTATGGGGGCAGGGACACAAGAGACCCAGTACTTC; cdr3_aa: CASSMGAGTQETQYF
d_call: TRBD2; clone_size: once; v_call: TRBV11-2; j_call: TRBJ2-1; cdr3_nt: TGTGCCAGCAGCTCTACTAGCGGGAGGGGTTTTTTCGATGAGCAGTTCTTC; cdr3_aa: CASSSTSGRGFFDEQFF
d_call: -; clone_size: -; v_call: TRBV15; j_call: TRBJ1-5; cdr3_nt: TGTGCCACCAGCAGAGACCCGGGTTACAATCAGCCCCAGCATTTT; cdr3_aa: CATSRDPGYNQPQHF
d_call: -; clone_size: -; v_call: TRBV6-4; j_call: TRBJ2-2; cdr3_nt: TGTGCCAGCAGTGACTCAGGGAGAGACACCGGGGAGCTGTTTTTT; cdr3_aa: CASSDSGRDTGELFF
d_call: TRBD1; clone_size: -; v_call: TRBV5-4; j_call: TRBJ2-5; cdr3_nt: TGTGCCAGCAGCTACCGGGACAGGGACGGGACCCAGTACTTC; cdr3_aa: CASSYRDRDGTQYF
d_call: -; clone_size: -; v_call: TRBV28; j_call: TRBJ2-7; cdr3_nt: TGTGCCAGCAGTTACCCCTGGCAGACCTACGAGCAGTACTTC; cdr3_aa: CASSYPWQTYEQYF
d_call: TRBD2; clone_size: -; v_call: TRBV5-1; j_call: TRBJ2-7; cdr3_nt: TGCGCCAGCAGCTTGGGGTGGGGAGGGTCATCCGCAGCGTACGAGCAGTACTTC; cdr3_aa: CASSLGWGGSSAAYEQYF
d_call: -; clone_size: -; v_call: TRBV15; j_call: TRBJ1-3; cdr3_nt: TGTGCCACCAGCAGAGAACGCCTGACAGGCCCTGGAAACACCATATATTTT; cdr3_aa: CATSRERLTGPGNTIYF
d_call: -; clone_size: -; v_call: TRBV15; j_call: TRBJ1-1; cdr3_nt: TGTGCCACCAGCAGTAGGGGGACGATTGAAGCTTTCTTT; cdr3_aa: CATSSRGTIEAFF
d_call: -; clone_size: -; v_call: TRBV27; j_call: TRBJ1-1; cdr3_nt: TGTGCCAGCAGTTTAAAGGGACGGCGGGACACTGAAGCTTTCTTT; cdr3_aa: CASSLKGRRDTEAFF
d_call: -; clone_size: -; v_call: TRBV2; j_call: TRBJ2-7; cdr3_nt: TGTGCCAGCAGGGCTTACGAGCAGTACTTC; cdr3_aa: CASRAYEQYF
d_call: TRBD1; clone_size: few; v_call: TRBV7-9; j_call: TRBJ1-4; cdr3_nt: TGTGCCAGCACCCCGGGACAGGGTGGAGAAAAACTGTTTTTT; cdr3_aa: CASTPGQGGEKLFF
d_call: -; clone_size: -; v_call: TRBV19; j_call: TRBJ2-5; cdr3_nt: TGTGCCAGTTCATCCTATGGAGAGACCCAGTACTTC; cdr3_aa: CASSSYGETQYF
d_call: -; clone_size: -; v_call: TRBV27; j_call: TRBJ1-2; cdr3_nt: TGTGCCAGCCCCGAAACAGGGAACTTCTGGGGCTACACCTTC; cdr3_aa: CASPETGNFWGYTF
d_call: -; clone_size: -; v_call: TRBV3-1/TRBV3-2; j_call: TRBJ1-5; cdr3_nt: TGTGCCAGCAGCCAAGGAATAGGGGCTGCTCAGCCCCAGCATTTT; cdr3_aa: CASSQGIGAAQPQHF
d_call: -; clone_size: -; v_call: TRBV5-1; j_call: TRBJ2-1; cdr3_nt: TGCGCCAGCAGACAGGGCTTGGAGCAGTTCTTC; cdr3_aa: CASRQGLEQFF
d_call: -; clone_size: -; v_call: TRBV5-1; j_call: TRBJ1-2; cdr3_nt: TGCGCCAGCAGCTCGACCGGGACTAACTATGGCTACACCTTC; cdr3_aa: CASSSTGTNYGYTF
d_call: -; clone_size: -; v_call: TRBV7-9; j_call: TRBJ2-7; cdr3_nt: TGTGCCAGCAGCCTTGGACAGCTATACGAGCAGTACTTC; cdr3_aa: CASSLGQLYEQYF
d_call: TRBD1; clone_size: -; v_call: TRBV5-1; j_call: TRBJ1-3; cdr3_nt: TGCGCCAGCAGCTTACAAACAGGGGCTGGAAACACCATATATTTT; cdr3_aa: CASSLQTGAGNTIYF
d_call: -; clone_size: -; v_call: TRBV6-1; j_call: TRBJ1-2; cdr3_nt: TGTGCCAGCAGTGAAGCCCAGGGAGGAGGCTACACCTTC; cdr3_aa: CASSEAQGGGYTF
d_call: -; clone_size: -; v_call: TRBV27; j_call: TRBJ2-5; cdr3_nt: TGTGCCAGCAGTCCTAGGGCCCTCCAAGAGACCCAGTACTTC; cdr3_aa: CASSPRALQETQYF
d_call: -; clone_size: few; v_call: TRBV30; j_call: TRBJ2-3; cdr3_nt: TGTGCCTGGAGTACCACAACAGATACGCAGTATTTT; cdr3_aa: CAWSTTTDTQYF
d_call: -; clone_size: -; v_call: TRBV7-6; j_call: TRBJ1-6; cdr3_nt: TGTGCCAGCAGCTTAGTTGCAGCCACAACGGGTAATTCACCCCTCCACTTT; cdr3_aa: CASSLVAATTGNSPLHF
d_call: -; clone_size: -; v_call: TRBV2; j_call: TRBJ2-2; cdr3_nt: TGTGCCAGCAGGCCCTTTACGAGCACCGGGGAGCTGTTTTTT; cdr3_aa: CASRPFTSTGELFF
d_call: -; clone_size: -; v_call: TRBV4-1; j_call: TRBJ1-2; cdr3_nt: TGCGCCAGCAGCCAAGACCCATCTAACTATGGCTACACCTTC; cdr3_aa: CASSQDPSNYGYTF
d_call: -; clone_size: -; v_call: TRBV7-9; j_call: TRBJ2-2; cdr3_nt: TGTGCCAGCAGCTTAGTAGCGAACACCGGGGAGCTGTTTTTT; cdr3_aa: CASSLVANTGELFF
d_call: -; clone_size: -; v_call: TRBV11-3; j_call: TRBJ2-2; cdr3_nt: TGTGCCAGCAGCCCCCGCCGAGGCAAGAACACCGGGGAGCTGTTTTTT; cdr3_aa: CASSPRRGKNTGELFF
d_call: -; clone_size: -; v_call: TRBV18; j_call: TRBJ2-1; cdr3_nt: TGTGCCAGCTCACTTACCGCCACTTACAATGAGCAGTTCTTC; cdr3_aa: CASSLTATYNEQFF
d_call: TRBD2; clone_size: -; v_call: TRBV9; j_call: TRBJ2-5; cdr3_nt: TGTGCCAGCAGCGCCCGGCTGGGGGGGGAGACCCAGTACTTC; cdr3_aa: CASSARLGGETQYF
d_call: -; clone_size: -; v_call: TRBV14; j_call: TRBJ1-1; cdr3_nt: TGTGCCAGCAGCCGCCAAATGAACACTGAAGCTTTCTTT; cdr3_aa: CASSRQMNTEAFF
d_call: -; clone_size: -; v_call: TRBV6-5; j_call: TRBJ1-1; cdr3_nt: TGTGCCAGCAACAACGCAGGGTCGACTGAAGCTTTCTTT; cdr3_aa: CASNNAGSTEAFF
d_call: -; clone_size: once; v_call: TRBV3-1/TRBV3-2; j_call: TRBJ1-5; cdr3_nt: TGTGCCAGCAGCCAAGATCTTGCGGGCCCGCCCCAGCATTTT; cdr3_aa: CASSQDLAGPPQHF
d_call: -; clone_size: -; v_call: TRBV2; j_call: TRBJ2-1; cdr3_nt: TGTGCCAGCAGGGGACTCCCCGACGAGCAGTTCTTC; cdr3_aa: CASRGLPDEQFF
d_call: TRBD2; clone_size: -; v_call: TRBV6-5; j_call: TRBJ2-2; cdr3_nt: TGTGCCAGCAAAAAGGGAGGGACGAACACCGGGGAGCTGTTTTTT; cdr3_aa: CASKKGGTNTGELFF
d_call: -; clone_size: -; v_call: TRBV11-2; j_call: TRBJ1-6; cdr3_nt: TGTGCCAGCAGCTTAGCTCCGAATTCACCCCTCCACTTT; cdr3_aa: CASSLAPNSPLHF
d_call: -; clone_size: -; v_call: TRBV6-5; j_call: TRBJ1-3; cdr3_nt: TGTGCCAGCAGTAACTCCATCTCTGGAAACACCATATATTTT; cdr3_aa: CASSNSISGNTIYF
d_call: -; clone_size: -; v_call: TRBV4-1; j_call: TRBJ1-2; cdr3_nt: TGCGCCAGCAGCCAAGTAAAAGGGAACTATGGCTACACCTTC; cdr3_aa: CASSQVKGNYGYTF
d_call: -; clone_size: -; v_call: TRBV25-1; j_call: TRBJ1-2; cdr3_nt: TGTGCCAGCAGTGAATTCGGGCAGGGTAACGGCTACACCTTC; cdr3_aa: CASSEFGQGNGYTF
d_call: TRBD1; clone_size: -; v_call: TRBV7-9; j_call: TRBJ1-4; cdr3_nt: TGTGCCAGCAGCTCGGGACAGTACCAGGAAAAACTGTTTTTT; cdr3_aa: CASSSGQYQEKLFF
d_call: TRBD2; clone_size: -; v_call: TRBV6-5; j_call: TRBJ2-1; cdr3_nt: TGTGCCAGCAGTTATGTGTCAGCGGGAGATTTGAATGAGCAGTTCTTC; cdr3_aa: CASSYVSAGDLNEQFF
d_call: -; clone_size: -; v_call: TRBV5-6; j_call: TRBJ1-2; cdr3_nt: TGTGCCAGCAGCAGGATGGGAGGGGAGGCTGGCTACACCTTC; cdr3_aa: CASSRMGGEAGYTF
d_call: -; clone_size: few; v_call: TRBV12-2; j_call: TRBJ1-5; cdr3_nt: TGTGCAAGTCGCTTTTTACGGGGGGACCGGAGCAATCAGCCCCAGCATTTT; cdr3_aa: CASRFLRGDRSNQPQHF
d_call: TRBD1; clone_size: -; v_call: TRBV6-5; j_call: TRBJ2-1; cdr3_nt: TGTGCCAGCAGTTGGGGACAGGGCTCCTACAATGAGCAGTTCTTC; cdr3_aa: CASSWGQGSYNEQFF
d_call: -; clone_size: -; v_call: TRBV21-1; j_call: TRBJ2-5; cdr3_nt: TGTGCCAGCAGCCAATTCCTGGCGGGAGTTAGGGAGACCCAGTACTTC; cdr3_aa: CASSQFLAGVRETQYF
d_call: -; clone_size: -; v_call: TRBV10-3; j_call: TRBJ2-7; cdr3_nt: TGTGCCATCAGTGAGGGGTACGAGCAGTACTTC; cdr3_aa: CAISEGYEQYF
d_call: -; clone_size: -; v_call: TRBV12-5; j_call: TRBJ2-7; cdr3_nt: TGTGCTAGTGGTTTGGTAACAGGGCTCCAGCAGTACTTC; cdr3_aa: CASGLVTGLQQYF
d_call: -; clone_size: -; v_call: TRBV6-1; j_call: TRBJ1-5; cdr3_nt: TGTGCCAGCAGTGAATGGTCAGGGGGCAATCAGCCCCAGCATTTT; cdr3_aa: CASSEWSGGNQPQHF
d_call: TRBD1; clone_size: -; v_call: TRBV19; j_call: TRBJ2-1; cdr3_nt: TGTGCCAGTATAAACCAGGGGGCCAATGAGCAGTTCTTC; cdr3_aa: CASINQGANEQFF
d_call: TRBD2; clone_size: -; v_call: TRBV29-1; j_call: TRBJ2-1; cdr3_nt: TGCAGCGTCTCGGCGGGAGGGCCGAGTGAGCAGTTCTTC; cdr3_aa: CSVSAGGPSEQFF
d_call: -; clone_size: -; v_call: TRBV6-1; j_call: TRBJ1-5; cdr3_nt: TGTGCCAGCAGTGAAAGCGGGAGCAATCAGCCCCAGCATTTT; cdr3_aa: CASSESGSNQPQHF
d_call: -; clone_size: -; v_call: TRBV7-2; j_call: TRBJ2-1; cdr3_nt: TGTGCCAGCAGCTCACTCCATGAGCAGTTCTTC; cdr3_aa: CASSSLHEQFF
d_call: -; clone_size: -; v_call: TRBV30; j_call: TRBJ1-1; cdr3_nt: TGTGCCTGGAGGTTTGTTGCAAGTCAAGCTTTCTTT; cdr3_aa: CAWRFVASQAFF
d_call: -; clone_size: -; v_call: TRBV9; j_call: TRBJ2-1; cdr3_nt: TGTGCCAGCAGCGTAGAGGGTATCGAGGGGGAGCAGTTCTTC; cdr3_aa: CASSVEGIEGEQFF
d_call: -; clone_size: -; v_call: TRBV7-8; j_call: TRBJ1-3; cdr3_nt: TGTGCCAGCAGCCAATACAGAACCTCTGGAAACACCATATATTTT; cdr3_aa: CASSQYRTSGNTIYF
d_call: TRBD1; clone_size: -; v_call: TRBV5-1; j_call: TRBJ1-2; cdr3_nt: TGCGCCAGCAGCAGCGGGACAGGGAACTATGGCTACACCTTC; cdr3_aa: CASSSGTGNYGYTF
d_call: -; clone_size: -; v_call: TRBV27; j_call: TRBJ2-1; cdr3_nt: TGTGCCAGCAGTTTATTAAGGGCAGGGTTTAACAATGAGCAGTTCTTC; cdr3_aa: CASSLLRAGFNNEQFF